This T cell receptor (beta chain) stems from a study of cytomegalovirus exposure and HLA in healthy donors. The PCR was carried out with 60 Vbeta primers and 13 Jbeta primers. Produced via immunoSEQ multiplex PCR; TCRdb's table is partial and in-frame only. The sample lists 150,000 or so clones, around 76% occurring once. Sequenced: PBMCs. This clonotype was sampled from a man aged 35 to 55 in good health and CMV-seronegative.

CDR3 nucleotides: TGTGCCAGCAGCTTAGTGGCTAGCGTGACCTACGAGCAGTACTTC. This sequence encodes CASSLVASVTYEQYF. This sequence joins TRBV7-8 and TRBJ2-7; tentatively, D is TRBD2 (6 bases). V lost 1 base to trimming and J lost 2 bases, with 12 bases between them. Germline values: CDR1 SGHVS, CDR2 FQNEAQ. The CDR3 runs 15 residues.